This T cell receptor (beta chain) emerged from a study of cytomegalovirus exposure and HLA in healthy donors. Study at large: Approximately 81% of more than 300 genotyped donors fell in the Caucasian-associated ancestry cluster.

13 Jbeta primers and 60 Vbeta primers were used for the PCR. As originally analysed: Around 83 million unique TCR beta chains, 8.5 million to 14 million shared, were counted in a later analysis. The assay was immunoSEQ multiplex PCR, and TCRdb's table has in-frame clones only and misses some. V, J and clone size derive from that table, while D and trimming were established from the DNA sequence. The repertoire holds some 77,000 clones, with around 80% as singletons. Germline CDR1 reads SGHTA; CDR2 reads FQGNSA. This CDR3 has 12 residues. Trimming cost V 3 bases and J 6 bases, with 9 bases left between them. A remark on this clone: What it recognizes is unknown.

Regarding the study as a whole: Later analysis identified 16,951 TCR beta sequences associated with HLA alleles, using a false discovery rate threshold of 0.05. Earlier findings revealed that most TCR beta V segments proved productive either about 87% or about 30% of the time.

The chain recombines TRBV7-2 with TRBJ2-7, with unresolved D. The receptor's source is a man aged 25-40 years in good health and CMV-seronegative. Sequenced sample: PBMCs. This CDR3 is CASSFSTPEQYF. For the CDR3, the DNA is TGTGCCAGCAGCTTCTCGACTCCCGAGCAGTACTTC. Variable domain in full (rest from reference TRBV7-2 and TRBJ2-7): GAGVSQSPSNKVTEKGKDVELRCDPISGHTALYWYRQSLGQGLEFLIYFQGNSAPDKSGLPSDRFSAERTGGSVSTLTIQRTQQEDSAVYLCASSFSTPEQYFGPGTRLTVT.